The rows below give T cell receptor beta chains drawn from one sample of a study of Ad26.COV2.S vaccination and SARS-CoV-2 variants. The protocol was immunoSEQ multiplex PCR, while the TCRdb copy is restricted to in-frame clones and leaves out a portion. This sample has 300,000 to 400,000 clones, with about 85% found just once. The sequences come from peripheral blood, collected in a trial of Ad26.COV2.S vaccine versus placebo. Receptor source: a person between 18 and 65 years old who received the Ad26.COV2.S COVID-19 vaccine or a placebo. Both conserved end residues are part of each CDR3. D genes are given only for firm matches. Rows may omit the clone size; those that give it use once, few, many or a size class.

D	V	J	size	DNA	CDR3
TRBD1	TRBV5-8	TRBJ1-5	many	TGTGCCAGCACCCTCACAGGGGGCTTCGGTCAGCCCCAGCATTTT	CASTLTGGFGQPQHF
TRBD1	TRBV10-3	TRBJ2-3	.	TGTGCCATCAGTGAGTCGCGGGACAGGGGGCGTATCACAGATACGCAGTATTTT	CAISESRDRGRITDTQYF
TRBD1	TRBV27	TRBJ1-5	.	TGTGTCAGCAGTTTAGGGGACAGGCTCAATCAGCCCCAGCATTTT	CVSSLGDRLNQPQHF
TRBD2	TRBV4-1	TRBJ2-1	.	TGCGCCAGCAGATTAGCGGGAGGGGATGAGCAGTTCTTC	CASRLAGGDEQFF
TRBD1	TRBV28	TRBJ2-5	.	TGTGCCAGCAAACAGGGGGGTCAAGAGACCCAGTACTTC	CASKQGGQETQYF
.	TRBV11-2	TRBJ1-6	.	TGTGCCAGCAGCTTAGAGGGATTGTCACCCCTCCACTTT	CASSLEGLSPLHF
TRBD2	TRBV7-2	TRBJ2-3	.	TGTGCCAGCAGCTTAGGGAGACTAGCGGGGATTACAGATACGCAGTATTTT	CASSLGRLAGITDTQYF
.	TRBV27	TRBJ2-1	.	TGTGCCAGCAGTCTTACTTGGGGTTCGGGGTACAATGAGCAGTTCTTC	CASSLTWGSGYNEQFF
.	TRBV2	TRBJ2-3	.	TGTGCCAGCAGTGAAGCCGATACGCAGTATTTT	CASSEADTQYF
TRBD2	TRBV10-3	TRBJ2-2	.	TGTGCCATCAGTGAGTCACTAGCGGGAGGTAACACCGGGGAGCTGTTTTTT	CAISESLAGGNTGELFF
.	TRBV12-3/TRBV12-4	TRBJ2-5	.	TGTGCCAGCAGTTCCAGAGCCCAAGAGACCCAGTACTTC	CASSSRAQETQYF
.	TRBV5-1	TRBJ1-2	.	TGCGCCAGCAGCTTGGACAGTCAAGGCTACACCTTC	CASSLDSQGYTF
TRBD2	TRBV19	TRBJ2-7	few	TGTGCCAGTAGTCTTGGGACTAGCGGGAGTCTCAGGAACGAGCAGTACTTC	CASSLGTSGSLRNEQYF
TRBD1	TRBV9	TRBJ1-5	.	TGTGCCAGCAGCCCCTCGTCATCCGGGACAGATAGCAATCAGCCCCAGCATTTT	CASSPSSSGTDSNQPQHF
.	TRBV5-1	TRBJ1-5	.	TGCGCCAGCAGCTTGGGTCCCAGCCCTGATCAGCCCCAGCATTTT	CASSLGPSPDQPQHF
.	TRBV5-6	TRBJ1-1	.	TGTGCCAGCAGCTTGCTAAGGGAAAGGCCTGAAGCTTTCTTT	CASSLLRERPEAFF
TRBD1	TRBV30	TRBJ2-7	.	TGTGCCTGGAGGAGGACAGGGGTGTCCTACGAGCAGTACTTC	CAWRRTGVSYEQYF
TRBD1	TRBV5-1	TRBJ1-2	.	TGCGCCAGCAGCCCCTCTCGGACAGGCTATGGCTACACCTTC	CASSPSRTGYGYTF
.	TRBV5-1	TRBJ1-4	.	TGCGCCAGCAGCCAACAGGGATTAGATGAAAAACTGTTTTTT	CASSQQGLDEKLFF